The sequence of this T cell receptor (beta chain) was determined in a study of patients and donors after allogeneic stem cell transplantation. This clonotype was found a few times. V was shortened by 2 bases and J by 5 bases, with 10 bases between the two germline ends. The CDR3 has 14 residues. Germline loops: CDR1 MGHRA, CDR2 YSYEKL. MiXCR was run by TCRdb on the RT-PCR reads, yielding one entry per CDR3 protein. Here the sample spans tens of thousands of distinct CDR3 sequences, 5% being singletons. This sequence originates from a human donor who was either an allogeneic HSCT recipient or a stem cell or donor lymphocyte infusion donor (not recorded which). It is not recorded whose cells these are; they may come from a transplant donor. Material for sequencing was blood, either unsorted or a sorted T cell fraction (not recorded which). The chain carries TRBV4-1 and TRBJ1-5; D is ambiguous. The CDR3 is CASSQRHLDQPQHF. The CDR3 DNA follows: TGCGCCAGCAGCCAAAGACATCTGGATCAGCCCCAGCATTTT.